This T cell receptor (beta chain) emerged from a study of CD8 T cells in ankylosing spondylitis. Making use of molecular barcodes, quantitative 5'-RACE generated TCR beta libraries. MiXCR, run by TCRdb on the 5' RACE reads, gives a single entry per CDR3 protein. The sample has 250,000 or so distinct CDR3 sequences; 20% to 30% are singletons. The source of this sequence is a male donor with ankylosing spondylitis or in good health (not recorded which). The sample taken for sequencing was blood, either unsorted or a sorted T cell fraction (not recorded which).

CDR3: CASSQGFGNQPQHF. The CDR3 DNA reads as TGTGCCAGCTCACAGGGGTTCGGCAATCAGCCCCAGCATTTT. The chain joins TRBV18 to TRBJ1-5, with D perhaps matching TRBD1 (5 bases). The CDR3 totals 14 residues. V gave up 4 bases and J gave up 2 bases, with 9 bases separating them. The germline V gene encodes CDR1 KGHSH and CDR2 LQKENI.